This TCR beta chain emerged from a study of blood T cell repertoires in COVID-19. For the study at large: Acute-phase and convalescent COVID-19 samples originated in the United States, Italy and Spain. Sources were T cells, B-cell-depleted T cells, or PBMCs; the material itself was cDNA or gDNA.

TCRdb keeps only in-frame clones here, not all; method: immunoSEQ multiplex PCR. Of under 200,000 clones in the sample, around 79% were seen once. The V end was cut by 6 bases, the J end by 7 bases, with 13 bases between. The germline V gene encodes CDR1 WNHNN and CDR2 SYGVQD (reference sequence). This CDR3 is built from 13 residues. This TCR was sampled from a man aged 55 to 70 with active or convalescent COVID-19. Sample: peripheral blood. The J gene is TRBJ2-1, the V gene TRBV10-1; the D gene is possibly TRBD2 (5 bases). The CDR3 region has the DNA TGCGCCAGCAGCGCCTATAGCGTGAATGAGCAGTTCTTC. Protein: CASSAYSVNEQFF.